The T cell receptor (beta chain) described here comes from a study of blood T cell repertoires in COVID-19. Overall study: COVID-19 samples collected from the United States, Italy and Spain covered acute and convalescent phases. Sources were T cells, B-cell-depleted T cells, or PBMCs; the material itself was cDNA or gDNA.

In the original workflow: Nucleated cell number was recorded as an estimate derived from reference gene primer amplification. Repertoires were generated with immunoSEQ multiplex PCR, while TCRdb's copy carries only in-frame clones and drops some. From that table come the V and J calls and clone size; the DNA was used to work out D and trimming. The sample yields about 380,000 clones, 88% seen once. Germline trimming cut 0 bases from V and 5 bases from J; bases unmatched to any gene: 1. Germline CDR1 SGHRS, CDR2 YFSETQ. This CDR3 comprises 14 residues. Two negative PCRs, clearance, or symptom resolution were required of recovered Cohort 3 donors. Remarks on this clone: This sample includes further DNA sequences coding for the same CDR3.

The TCR sequence derives from a woman aged 18 to 35 who had recovered from COVID-19. Sequences were obtained from PBMCs or T cells enriched from blood (not recorded which). The chain employs TRBV5-1 and TRBJ1-2; 10 nucleotides line up with TRBD1. This CDR3 is CASSLEGQGYGYTF. The CDR3 coding sequence is TGCGCCAGCAGCTTGGAGGGACAGGGGTATGGCTACACCTTC.